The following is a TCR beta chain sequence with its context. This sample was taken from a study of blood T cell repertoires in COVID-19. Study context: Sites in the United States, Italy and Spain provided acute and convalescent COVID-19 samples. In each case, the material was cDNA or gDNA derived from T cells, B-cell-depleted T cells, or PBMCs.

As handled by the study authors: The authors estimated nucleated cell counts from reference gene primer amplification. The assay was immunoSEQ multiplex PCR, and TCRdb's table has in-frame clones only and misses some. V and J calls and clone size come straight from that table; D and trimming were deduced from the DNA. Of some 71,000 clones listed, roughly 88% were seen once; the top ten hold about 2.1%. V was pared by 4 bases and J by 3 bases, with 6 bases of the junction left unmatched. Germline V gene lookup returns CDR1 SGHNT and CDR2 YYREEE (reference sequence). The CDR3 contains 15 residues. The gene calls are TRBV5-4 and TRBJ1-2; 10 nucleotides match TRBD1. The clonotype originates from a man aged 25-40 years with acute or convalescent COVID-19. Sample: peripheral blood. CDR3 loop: CASSPRTGGHYGYTF. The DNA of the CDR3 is TGTGCCAGCAGCCCCCGGACAGGGGGTCACTATGGCTACACCTTC.